The 18 T cell receptor beta chains below come from one sample, sequenced in a study of T-cell memory formation after mild COVID-19. TCRdb re-called the 5' RACE reads with MiXCR, one entry per CDR3 protein. The data hold roughly 170,000 distinct CDR3 sequences, with approximately 18% observed a single time. Sequencing was carried out using PBMCs or a T cell subset sorted from them (not recorded which). All receptors come from a young man who had mild COVID-19 (a few samples of this study predate the infection). Cell type and time point are not known.

The chain employs TRBV6-2 or TRBV6-3 and TRBJ2-7; TRBD2 is a possible D gene (6 bases). Germline CDR1 reads MNHEY; CDR2 reads SVGEGT. Trimming took 8 bases from V and 2 from J, leaving 19 bases between them. This CDR3 has 15 amino acids. CDR3 residues: CASRRQPGVTYEQYV. The CDR3, as DNA: TGTGCCAGCCGCCGACAACCGGGAGTCACCTACGAGCAGTACGTC.

This clonotype was found a few times. This sequence joins TRBV29-1 and TRBJ2-5; 7 bases map to TRBD1. The V segment lost 4 bases and the J segment 5 bases; nucleotides outside the gene matches: 4. CDR3 size: 12 residues. The V gene's germline CDR1 is SQVTM and CDR2 ANQGSEA. The CDR3 region has the DNA TGCAGCGTTGTAAGGGACAGTGAGACCCAGTACTTC. Its protein is CSVVRDSETQYF.

This clonotype came up a few times. The rearrangement joins TRBV29-1 to TRBJ2-3, with a possible D match to TRBD1 (6 bases). V shed 3 bases and J shed 5 bases, with 9 bases lying between them. The V gene's germline CDR1 is SQVTM and CDR2 ANQGSEA. The CDR3 sequence is 12 residues long. CDR3 amino acids: CSVEGAIDTQYF. CDR3 in DNA: TGCAGCGTTGAGGGGGCAATAGATACGCAGTATTTT.

This sequence joins TRBV20-1 and TRBJ2-5; 8 nucleotides agree with TRBD2. The germline V gene has CDR1 DFQATT and CDR2 SNEGSKA (reference sequence). J was trimmed by 6 bases and V by 1 base; bases with no gene match: 4. The CDR3 has 13 residues. The CDR3 DNA reads TGCAGTGCTAGAGCAGCGGGGGCCAAGACCCAGTACTTC. Protein sequence: CSARAAGAKTQYF.

This clonotype was detected ten times or more. The V gene is TRBV7-2, the J gene TRBJ2-7; 8 bases line up with TRBD2. Losses at the gene ends were 0 bases for V and 7 bases for J; bases not matched to a gene: 8. This CDR3 spans 15 amino acids. CDR1 is SGHTA and CDR2 is FQGNSA in the germline V gene. CDR3 nucleotide sequence: TGTGCCAGCAGCTTAGCTAGCGGGGTGACGGGGGAGCAGTACTTC. Protein sequence: CASSLASGVTGEQYF.

V gene TRBV11-2 combines with J gene TRBJ1-6, with 7 nucleotides matching TRBD1. V shed 5 bases and J 9 bases; nucleotides not matched to a gene: 10. Germline values: CDR1 SGHAT, CDR2 FQNNGV. The CDR3 sequence is 15 residues long. The chain's CDR3 is CASSALQGKGSPLHF. CDR3 nucleotides: TGTGCCAGCAGCGCTCTACAGGGGAAGGGTTCACCCCTCCACTTT.

The chain has TRBV10-3 and TRBJ2-7, with D perhaps TRBD1 (6 bases). The germline V gene encodes CDR1 ENHRY and CDR2 SYGVKD. Trimming left V 10 bases short and J 5 bases short, with 18 bases between. The CDR3 spans 13 residues. The CDR3 nucleotides are TGTGCCACCCGTCTAGGGGGAAGGGACGAGCAGTACGTC. Protein sequence: CATRLGGRDEQYV.

The chain links TRBV9 to TRBJ2-1, with D possibly being TRBD1 or TRBD2 (5 bases each). This CDR3 spans 16 amino acids. The germline V gene has CDR1 SGDLS and CDR2 YYNGEE. The ends were cut back, 3 bases at V and 0 bases at J, with 13 bases in the middle. Here the CDR3 reads CASSELWDLSYNEQFF. The CDR3 DNA follows: TGTGCCAGCAGCGAACTATGGGACCTCTCCTACAATGAGCAGTTCTTC.

Only a few counts were recorded for this clonotype. V is TRBV29-1 and J is TRBJ2-3; weak D call: TRBD2 (5 bases). CDR3 length equals 15 residues. V lost 3 bases and J lost 2, with 15 bases in between. Germline V gives CDR1 SQVTM, CDR2 ANQGSEA. In nucleotides, the CDR3 is TGCAGCGTTGACAGTCGGAGGTCTGCCACAGATACGCAGTATTTT. Its translation: CSVDSRRSATDTQYF.

This clonotype was counted a few times. The chain is built from TRBV12-3 or TRBV12-4 and TRBJ1-4; D remains ambiguous. The V end was cut by 3 bases, the J end by 6 bases, with 2 bases between. The CDR3 length is 11 residues. In nucleotides, the CDR3 is TGTGCCAGCAGTTTCGATGAAAAACTGTTTTTT. It is translated as CASSFDEKLFF.

J is TRBJ1-1 and V is TRBV2; 7 bases agree with TRBD1. This CDR3 contains 15 residues. The V and J ends lost 5 bases and 5 bases, in that order; junction bases with no gene match: 11. CDR1 and CDR2 (germline): SNHLY, FYNNEI. Written as DNA, the CDR3 is TGTGCCAGCAGTCCATACAGGGGAGGACGAACTGAAGCTTTCTTT. This sequence encodes CASSPYRGGRTEAFF. Full variable domain (remainder filled in from reference TRBV2 and TRBJ1-1): EPEVTQTPSHQVTQMGQEVILRCVPISNHLYFYWYRQILGQKVEFLVSFYNNEISEKSEIFDDQFSVERPDGSNFTLKIRSTKLEDSAMYFCASSPYRGGRTEAFFGQGTRLTVV.

This clonotype was observed a few times. This chain links TRBV25-1 with TRBJ2-1, with D possibly TRBD1 on 5 matching bases. The CDR3 sequence is 15 residues long. The V gene lost 1 base and the J gene lost 10 bases, with 17 bases spanning the gap. Germline-derived CDR1 and CDR2 are MGHDK and SYGVNS. CDR3 amino acids: CASSESPGLKIEQFF. The CDR3 nucleotides are TGTGCCAGCAGTGAATCGCCAGGGTTGAAAATCGAGCAGTTCTTC.

V usage is TRBV20-1 and J usage is TRBJ2-1, with D perhaps matching TRBD1 (6 bases). Germline V lookup: CDR1 DFQATT, CDR2 SNEGSKA (reference sequence). Trimming took 3 bases from V and 5 from J, leaving 14 bases between them. The CDR3 totals 14 residues. The CDR3 DNA reads TGCAGTGCTAGCCTCCAGCAGGGGAACAATGAGCAGTTCTTC. Protein product: CSASLQQGNNEQFF.

V is TRBV4-3 and J is TRBJ1-2; 7 nucleotides line up with TRBD1. CDR3 size: 14 residues. Germline values: CDR1 LGHNA, CDR2 YSLEER. Trimming removed 4 bases from V and 8 bases from J; junction bases left unmatched: 10. CDR3 sequence (DNA): TGCGCCAGCAGCCGAAACGACAGGGTGGGCGGCTACACCTTC. Translation gives CASSRNDRVGGYTF.

The table lists this clonotype with a count of one. This chain uses TRBV2 with TRBJ2-1; the match to TRBD2 covers 9 bases. After removal of 3 bases from V and 4 bases from J, the junction contained 1 base not matched to a gene. Germline values: CDR1 SNHLY, CDR2 FYNNEI. There are 14 residues in the CDR3. The CDR3 sequence: CASSERGGYNEQFF. DNA for the CDR3: TGTGCCAGCAGTGAGCGGGGGGGGTACAATGAGCAGTTCTTC.

V is TRBV6-5 and J is TRBJ1-2; D not certain. CDR3 size: 15 residues. Germline loops: CDR1 MNHEY, CDR2 SVGAGI. Trimming took off 6 bases at V and 5 bases at J, with 19 bases between the two ends. The CDR3 nucleotides are TGTGCCAGCAGCCGCGAGGCTACTCTTGGTTATGGCTACACCTTC. Protein: CASSREATLGYGYTF.

For this clonotype: A junction end diverges from the germline sequence, so it may reflect a read error. This chain joins TRBV20-1 and TRBJ2-1; 10 bases match TRBD2. Germline V gene sequence: CDR1 DFQATT, CDR2 SNEGSKA (reference sequence). CDR3 length: 15 residues. In DNA, the CDR3 is TGCAGTGCTAGGGCTATAGCGGGGGGCCGGAATGAGCAGTTATTC. The encoded protein is CSARAIAGGRNEQLF.

The chain couples TRBV24-1 to TRBJ2-3; no reliable D call. CDR3 length: 15 amino acids. With 4 bases removed from V and 8 bases from J, the gap between germline ends came to 18 bases. CDR1 and CDR2 (germline): KGHDR, SFDVKD. The CDR3 DNA reads as TGTGCCACCAGTGAGGACGGGTCGGGCCCCCGTACGCAGTATTTT. Translation gives CATSEDGSGPRTQYF.